Below are 14 T cell receptor beta chains sequenced from a single sample in a study of blood T cells in healthy people across ages. For the second PCR, which ran for 7 to 11 cycles, a sample-barcoded 5' primer and a J-beta primer mix were used. TCRdb re-called the 5' RACE reads with MiXCR, one entry per CDR3 protein. The sample carries approximately 810,000 distinct CDR3 sequences, around 36% recorded once. The specimen was blood. Receptor source: a young man in good health.

The chain carries TRBV29-1 and TRBJ2-5, with D tentatively TRBD2 (6 bases). The length of the CDR3 is 13 residues. Trimming removed 6 bases at V and 5 bases at J, with 16 bases between. CDR1 and CDR2 (germline): SQVTM, ANQGSEA. The CDR3, as DNA: TGCAGCGTACCGGGACTTACTAGGGAGACCCAGTACTTC. Translation: CSVPGLTRETQYF.

In the case of this clonotype: It may be a read error: a sequence one base away is much more abundant. This chain joins TRBV5-1 and TRBJ1-2, with 10 positions matching TRBD1. The junction had 4 bases not matched to a gene; V was cut back by 4 bases and J by 7 bases. CDR1 is SGHRS and CDR2 is YFSETQ in the germline V gene. This CDR3 comprises 13 residues. The CDR3 protein is CASSVGQGIGYTF. The CDR3 nucleotides read TGCGCCAGCAGCGTGGGACAGGGGATTGGCTACACCTTC.

Points on this clonotype: One junction end disagrees with the germline gene, perhaps due to a read error. V gene TRBV20-1 combines with J gene TRBJ2-3; D might be TRBD2 (6 bases). CDR3 length: 13 residues. The germline gives CDR1 DFQATT, CDR2 SNEGSKA (reference sequence). CDR3 coding DNA: TGCAGTGCTAATAGCGGCAGCACAGGTACGCAGTATTTT. As protein: CSANSGSTGTQYF.

This clonotype was seen more than once but under ten times. The chain couples TRBV7-2 to TRBJ2-1, with 11 positions matching TRBD2. CDR1 SGHTA and CDR2 FQGNSA come from the germline V gene. The CDR3 has 19 amino acids. Trimming cost V 0 bases and J 3 bases; bases outside gene matches: 10. CDR3 DNA: TGTGCCAGCAGCTTAGCGCCGAGGACCGGGACTAGCGGCTACAATGAGCAGTTCTTC. This sequence encodes CASSLAPRTGTSGYNEQFF.

The sample holds a few counts of this clonotype. This chain joins TRBV7-9 and TRBJ1-2, with D possibly being TRBD1 (5 bases). The CDR3 has 15 residues. The germline V gene has CDR1 SEHNR and CDR2 FQNEAQ (reference sequence). Trimming stripped 5 bases from V and 8 bases from J, with 21 bases between. The CDR3 reads CASSPSTIQGRGYTF. In DNA, the CDR3 is TGTGCCAGCAGCCCCTCGACGATTCAGGGAAGAGGCTACACCTTC. Full variable domain (remainder filled in from reference TRBV7-9 and TRBJ1-2): DTGVSQNPRHKITKRGQNVTFRCDPISEHNRLYWYRQTLGQGPEFLTYFQNEAQLEKSRLLSDRFSAERPKGSFSTLEIQRTEQGDSAMYLCASSPSTIQGRGYTFGSGTRLTVV.

This chain uses TRBV7-9 with TRBJ2-1; perhaps TRBD1 as D (5 bases). Germline values: CDR1 SEHNR, CDR2 FQNEAQ (reference sequence). The CDR3 spans 15 residues. V shed 5 bases and J shed 13 bases, with 24 bases lying between them. DNA of the CDR3: TGTGCCAGCAGCAGCAGGACAATATTCCAAGAGACCCAGTTCTTC. Residues: CASSSRTIFQETQFF.

This chain connects TRBV10-3 to TRBJ2-7; 7 bases are a match to TRBD2. The CDR3 sequence is 13 residues long. Germline loops: CDR1 ENHRY, CDR2 SYGVKD. After removal of 4 bases from V and 7 bases from J, the junction contained 7 bases not matched to a gene. As DNA, the CDR3 is TGTGCCATCAGTGCGGCGCGGGGAGGGGAGCAGTACTTC. Amino acid sequence: CAISAARGGEQYF.

This clonotype was seen more than once but under ten times. The gene calls are TRBV5-4 and TRBJ1-2, with a tentative D call TRBD1 (5 bases). Trimming stripped 4 bases from V and 2 bases from J, with 12 bases between. This CDR3 has 14 residues. Per germline, CDR1 SGHNT and CDR2 YYREEE (reference sequence). The CDR3 region is CASSPGRNNYGYTF. In nucleotides, the CDR3 is TGTGCCAGCAGCCCGGGACGGAACAACTATGGCTACACCTTC.

There are a few counts of this clonotype. This chain joins TRBV7-9 and TRBJ2-1; no clear D. The J call is uncertain, as TRBJ2-7 better fits the DNA end. The germline CDR1 and CDR2 sequences are SEHNR and FQNEAQ (reference sequence). This CDR3 region has 15 residues. The DNA of the CDR3 is TGTGCCAGCAGCTTAGTAAGCCAGCCCTACAATGAGCAGTACTTC. Translated, it gives CASSLVSQPYNEQYF.

Of note for this clonotype: This clone may be a read error of a much larger clone one base away. V gene TRBV2 combines with J gene TRBJ2-1; 9 bases map to TRBD1. V shed 8 bases, J shed 5 bases, and the junction held 10 bases outside the gene matches. CDR1 is SNHLY, CDR2 FYNNEI, per germline. This CDR3 region has 15 residues. CDR3 protein: CASCYGQGIDNEQFF. The CDR3 bases are TGTGCCAGCTGCTACGGACAGGGGATTGACAATGAGCAGTTCTTC.

The rearrangement uses TRBV24-1 and TRBJ1-2, with no clear D. Trimming cost V 1 base and J 5 bases, with 4 bases left between them. CDR1 is KGHDR, CDR2 SFDVKD, per germline. This CDR3 comprises 12 residues. CDR3 protein: CATSDLSYGYTF. DNA for the CDR3: TGTGCCACCAGTGATTTAAGTTATGGCTACACCTTC.

This sequence joins TRBV29-1 and TRBJ1-2; 7 positions match TRBD1. The V gene's germline CDR1 is SQVTM and CDR2 ANQGSEA. The CDR3 totals 14 residues. Trimming cost V 5 bases and J 8 bases; bases outside gene matches: 14. The CDR3 DNA reads TGCAGCGTTATCCAGGGGGGGAAGGGCGAGGGCTACACCTTC. Translation: CSVIQGGKGEGYTF.

As concerns this clonotype: This may come from a read error, since a much larger clone is one base off. The chain joins TRBV7-9 to TRBJ2-5; D remains unclear. The CDR3 spans 12 residues. V lost 7 bases, J lost 6 bases, and 12 bases lay in between. Germline assignment: CDR1 SEHNR and CDR2 FQNEAQ (reference sequence). The CDR3 sequence: CASNSPRQTQYF. Here the CDR3 DNA reads TGTGCCAGCAATTCTCCGCGCCAGACCCAGTACTTC. The whole variable domain, filled in from reference TRBV7-9 and TRBJ2-5, reads DTGVSQNPRHKITKRGQNVTFRCDPISEHNRLYWYRQTLGQGPEFLTYFQNEAQLEKSRLLSDRFSAERPKGSFSTLEIQRTEQGDSAMYLCASNSPRQTQYFGPGTRLLVL.

This sequence joins TRBV4-3 and TRBJ2-5; D might be TRBD1 (6 bases). The J call is in doubt because the DNA end fits TRBJ2-7 better. The CDR3 length is 17 residues. Looked up from germline, CDR1 is LGHNA and CDR2 is YSLEER. Here the CDR3 DNA reads TGCGCCAGCAGTCCATCGGAAAGGGTGACAGGATACTACGAGCAGTACTTC. Encoded protein: CASSPSERVTGYYEQYF.